Listed here is a single T cell receptor (beta chain). Its antigen is not known. The data belong to a study of T cell responses to AZD1222 COVID-19 vaccine. The CDR3 spans 14 residues. Study results and caveats: Unmutated regions of variants are reportedly targeted by nearly half of spike-specific TCRs.

The method was immunoSEQ multiplex PCR; TCRdb's version includes in-frame clones alone and lacks a portion of them. The sample lists 85,000 to 130,000 clones; 90% were seen once. Material: peripheral blood, obtained on day 0 of AZD1222 vaccination. The rearrangement joins TRBV21-1 to TRBJ1-1; the table's D gene call, TRBD1, was not cross checked with the DNA. TRBV21-1 is a listed pseudogene. This clonotype was obtained from an adult in good health. CDR3 sequence: CASSNGTGGTEAFF. Here the CDR3 DNA reads TGTGCCAGCAGCAACGGGACAGGGGGCACTGAAGCTTTCTTT.